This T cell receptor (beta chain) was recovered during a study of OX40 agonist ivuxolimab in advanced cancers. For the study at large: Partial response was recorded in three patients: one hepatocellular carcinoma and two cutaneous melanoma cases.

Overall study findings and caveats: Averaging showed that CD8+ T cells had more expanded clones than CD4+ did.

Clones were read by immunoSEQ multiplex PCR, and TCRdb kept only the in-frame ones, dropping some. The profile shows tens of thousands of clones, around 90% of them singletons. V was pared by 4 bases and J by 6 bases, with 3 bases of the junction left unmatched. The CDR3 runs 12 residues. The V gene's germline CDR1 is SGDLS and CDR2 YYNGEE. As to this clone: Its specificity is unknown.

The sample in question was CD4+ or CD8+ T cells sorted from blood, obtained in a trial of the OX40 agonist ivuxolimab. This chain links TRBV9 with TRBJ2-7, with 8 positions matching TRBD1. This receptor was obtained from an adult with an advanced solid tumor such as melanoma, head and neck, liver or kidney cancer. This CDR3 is CASSSQGGEQYF. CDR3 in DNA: TGTGCCAGCAGCTCACAGGGGGGCGAGCAGTACTTC.